Shown below are 14 T cell receptor beta chains from a single sample sequenced in a study of identical twins. TCRdb re-derived calls from the 5' RACE reads in MiXCR, one entry per CDR3 protein. The data show fewer than 250,000 distinct CDR3 sequences, roughly 15% seen once. The same data also went into a second study, on T cells expressing NK-cell markers.

The sample taken for sequencing was CD8+ T cells sorted from blood. The origin of the receptors is a woman younger than 30 in good health.

This clonotype was counted only a few times. The rearrangement links TRBV6-2 or TRBV6-3 to TRBJ2-1, with D uncertain. The CDR3 loop spans 11 amino acids. Germline assignment: CDR1 MNHEY and CDR2 SVGEGT. Trimming took 4 bases from V and 4 from J, leaving 2 bases between them. The CDR3 bases are TGTGCCAGCAGTTGGTACAATGAGCAGTTCTTC. Translation: CASSWYNEQFF.

The V gene is TRBV14, the J gene TRBJ1-1; perhaps TRBD1 as D (5 bases). The CDR3 is made up of 14 amino acids. The germline V gene has CDR1 SGHDN and CDR2 FVKESK. Trimming left V 0 bases short and J 5 bases short, with 10 bases between. CDR3 amino acids: CASSQDGGWTEAFF. DNA for the CDR3: TGTGCCAGCAGCCAAGACGGGGGGTGGACTGAAGCTTTCTTT.

This clonotype was recorded a few times. The junction departs from the called germline gene at one end, perhaps through a read error. V is TRBV25-1 and J is TRBJ2-4, with D maybe TRBD2 (7 bases). Germline V gene sequence: CDR1 MGHDK, CDR2 SYGVNS. The CDR3 sequence is 12 residues long. The DNA for the CDR3 is TGTGCCAGCAGTGAGTGGGGGGGCCCTCAAAACTTC. The encoded protein is CASSEWGGPQNF. The complete variable domain, with remaining parts taken from reference TRBV25-1 and TRBJ2-4, reads EADIYQTPRYLVIGTGKKITLECSQTMGHDKMYWYQQDPGMELHLIHYSYGVNSTEKGDLSSESTVSRIRTEHFPLTLESARPSHTSQYLCASSEWGGPQNFGAGTRLSVL.

This clonotype was detected a few times. The genes are TRBV6-1 and TRBJ2-2; D call uncertain. The CDR3 loop spans 14 amino acids. From germline, CDR1 is MNHNS and CDR2 SASEGT. Trimming left V 10 bases short and J 7 bases short, with 19 bases between. The CDR3 nucleotides are TGTGCCACCTCCAACCGGGCCCCGGGCGGGGAGCTGTTTTTT. The encoded protein is CATSNRAPGGELFF.

The rearrangement links TRBV13 to TRBJ1-4; D unclear. CDR1 is PRHDT and CDR2 is FYEKMQ in the germline V gene (reference sequence). This CDR3 has 14 residues. V shed 3 bases and J shed 8 bases, with 13 bases lying between them. CDR3 sequence: CASSFGEKGEKLFF. The CDR3 DNA follows: TGTGCCAGCAGCTTCGGGGAGAAGGGAGAAAAACTGTTTTTT.

The V and J genes are TRBV11-2 and TRBJ2-1; TRBD2 matches 13 bases. Germline V gene lookup returns CDR1 SGHAT and CDR2 FQNNGV. After removal of 8 bases from V and 8 bases from J, the junction contained 18 bases not matched to a gene. The CDR3 runs 18 residues. CDR3 DNA sequence: TGTGCCAGCTTCAGCGGGACTAGCGGGATTTCGAATGGGTATGAGCAGTTCTTC. It specifies CASFSGTSGISNGYEQFF.

The chain recombines TRBV5-1 with TRBJ2-7, with 8 bases fitting TRBD1. Per the germline V gene, CDR1 is SGHRS and CDR2 is YFSETQ. The CDR3 contains 13 residues. V dropped 2 bases and J dropped 3; count of bases not matched to a gene: 1. The DNA of the CDR3 is TGCGCCAGCAGCTTACAGGGGGACTACGAGCAGTACTTC. Its translation is CASSLQGDYEQYF.

The chain couples TRBV7-9 to TRBJ1-2; 8 nucleotides agree with TRBD1. CDR1 and CDR2 from the germline V gene are SEHNR and FQNEAQ (reference sequence). After removal of 5 bases from V and 7 bases from J, the junction contained 6 bases not matched to a gene. The CDR3 length is 13 residues. The CDR3 DNA is TGTGCCAGCAGCGGACAGGGTCTTGCTGGCTACACCTTC. It translates to CASSGQGLAGYTF.

This sequence joins TRBV14 and TRBJ2-1; 14 bases align to TRBD2. The V segment lost 4 bases and the J segment 7 bases; nucleotides outside the gene matches: 3. Per the germline V gene, CDR1 is SGHDN and CDR2 is FVKESK. This CDR3 is built from 15 residues. CDR3 nucleotides: TGTGCCAGCAGCCGGGGACTAGCGGGAGAGAATGAGCAGTTCTTC. This translates into CASSRGLAGENEQFF.

The chain uses TRBV6-1 and TRBJ2-7, with D hard to call. V lost 6 bases and J lost 0, with 15 bases in between. CDR3 length equals 15 residues. From germline, CDR1 is MNHNS and CDR2 SASEGT. CDR3 bases: TGTGCCAGCAGCTGGACCGACCTAAGCTCCTACGAGCAGTACTTC. The encoded protein is CASSWTDLSSYEQYF.

The table lists this clonotype with a few counts. The chain recombines TRBV9 with TRBJ1-1; D unresolved. Trimming stripped 3 bases from V and 4 bases from J, with 10 bases between. Looked up from germline, CDR1 is SGDLS and CDR2 is YYNGEE. This CDR3 region has 13 residues. CDR3 DNA sequence: TGTGCCAGCAGCGCCAGAGGAGCCACTGAAGCTTTCTTT. Encoded protein: CASSARGATEAFF.

The chain carries TRBV5-6 and TRBJ2-7; the D gene could be TRBD1 or TRBD2 (5 bases each). In germline, CDR1 is SGHDT, CDR2 YYEEEE. V lost 3 bases to trimming and J lost 7 bases, with 11 bases between them. CDR3 length: 12 amino acids. CDR3 DNA sequence: TGTGCCAGCAGCTGGGGGAGCGGAGAGCAGTACTTC. It encodes CASSWGSGEQYF.

This clonotype was seen more than once but under ten times. This sequence joins TRBV12-3 or TRBV12-4 and TRBJ2-1; TRBD2 aligns across 12 bases. The CDR3 spans 13 residues. The J segment lost 10 bases and the V segment lost 10 bases, leaving 8 bases of the junction unmatched. Here the CDR3 reads CATWTSGAKEQFF. The CDR3 DNA follows: TGTGCCACGTGGACTAGCGGGGCAAAGGAGCAGTTCTTC.

This clonotype has at least ten counts. CDR3 nucleotide sequence: TGCAGTGCTATAGATAGGGACTTCACGGAGCAGTACTTC. It specifies CSAIDRDFTEQYF. The rearrangement joins TRBV20-1 to TRBJ2-7, with D tentatively TRBD2 (6 bases). The V end was cut by 4 bases, the J end by 7 bases, with 17 bases between. Germline-derived CDR1 and CDR2 are DFQATT and SNEGSKA (reference sequence). There are 13 residues in the CDR3.